Shown below are 30 T cell receptor beta chains from a single sample sequenced in a study of CD4+ T cells in melanoma. Some clones are missing from TCRdb's copy, which holds only in-frame ones; the method was immunoSEQ multiplex PCR. Among approximately 110,000 clones, around 92% were seen once, and the ten largest hold roughly 3.5%. The specimen sequenced was peripheral blood. The receptors here all came from a human donor with melanoma.

The chain uses TRBV5-6 and TRBJ2-5, with D hard to call. The CDR3 totals 12 residues. The germline V and J ends were trimmed by 4 bases and 5 bases, with 9 bases remaining between them. The V gene's germline CDR1 is SGHDT and CDR2 YYEEEE. The CDR3 coding sequence is TGTGCCAGCAGCACCCGGTGGGAGACCCAGTACTTC. Its protein product is CASSTRWETQYF.

The chain uses TRBV4-1 and TRBJ2-1; 10 nucleotides line up with TRBD2. The germline CDR1 and CDR2 sequences are MGHRA and YSYEKL. CDR3 length: 16 residues. V lost 3 bases to trimming and J lost 10 bases; unmatched junction nucleotides: 12. CDR3 in amino acids: CASSHIAGGSMKEQFF. The CDR3, as DNA: TGCGCCAGCAGCCACATAGCGGGGGGATCCATGAAGGAGCAGTTCTTC.

The chain uses TRBV5-8 and TRBJ1-1, with D unclear. The CDR3 sequence is 13 residues long. Trimming cost V 4 bases and J 1 base, with 8 bases left between them. CDR1 SGHTS and CDR2 YDEGEE come from the germline V gene. The CDR3, as DNA: TGTGCCAGCAGCCTTATCTGGAACACTGAAGCTTTCTTT. It yields the protein CASSLIWNTEAFF.

The rearrangement links TRBV7-6 to TRBJ2-7, with 12 bases matching TRBD2. V lost 1 base, J lost 3 bases, and 7 bases stayed unmatched. Germline V gene data show CDR1 as SGHVS and CDR2 as FNYEAQ. The CDR3 loop spans 17 amino acids. In nucleotides, the CDR3 is TGTGCCAGCAGCTTAGGAACCGGACTAGCGGGACACTACGAGCAGTACTTC. Amino acids: CASSLGTGLAGHYEQYF.

This clone appeared a single time. The V gene is TRBV4-2, the J gene TRBJ2-2, with D unresolved. Germline values: CDR1 LGHNA, CDR2 YNFKEQ. There are 14 residues in the CDR3. The V end lost 4 bases, the J end lost 7 bases, and 13 bases lay between the germline ends. CDR3 sequence reads: CASSPSASYGELFF. The CDR3 DNA is TGTGCCAGCAGCCCATCTGCAAGCTACGGGGAGCTGTTTTTT.

CDR3 amino acids: CASSYPLGENTGELFF. In DNA, the CDR3 is TGTGCCAGCAGTTACCCCTTGGGGGAGAACACCGGGGAGCTGTTTTTT. V is TRBV6-5 and J is TRBJ1-3, with D perhaps being TRBD1 or TRBD2 (5 bases each). The DNA matches TRBJ2-2 better at its end, which makes the J call doubtful. Germline V gene sequence: CDR1 MNHEY, CDR2 SVGAGI. The CDR3 runs 16 residues.

This rearrangement joins TRBV7-3 to TRBJ2-3, with D possibly TRBD1 on 5 matching bases. The CDR3 consists of 11 residues. CDR1 SGHTA and CDR2 FQGTGA come from the germline V gene. V was trimmed by 5 bases and J by 8 bases, leaving 8 bases between them. CDR3 amino acids: CASSERGTQYF. The CDR3 DNA follows: TGTGCCAGCAGCGAAAGGGGTACGCAGTATTTT.

The CDR3 reads CASSPPGTSGGWETQYF. Here the CDR3 DNA reads TGTGCCAGCAGCCCGCCCGGGACTAGCGGGGGCTGGGAGACCCAGTACTTC. The V and J genes are TRBV9 and TRBJ2-5, with TRBD2 matching over 14 bases. V dropped 4 bases and J dropped 5; count of bases not matched to a gene: 10. CDR1 and CDR2 (germline): SGDLS, YYNGEE. The CDR3 totals 17 residues.

V gene TRBV25-1 combines with J gene TRBJ1-2; 10 nucleotides agree with TRBD1. Per germline, CDR1 MGHDK and CDR2 SYGVNS. V was pared by 6 bases and J by 3 bases, with 4 bases of the junction left unmatched. CDR3 length: 14 residues. In DNA form, the CDR3 reads TGTGCCAGCAGGCGGACAGGGGGGGACTATGGCTACACCTTC. Encoded protein: CASRRTGGDYGYTF.

The chain links TRBV19 to TRBJ1-3; tentatively, D is TRBD1 (6 bases). The CDR3 is 16 amino acids. The V end lost 8 bases, the J end lost 1 base, and 18 bases lay between the germline ends. Germline V CDR1 and CDR2: LNHDA, SQIVND (reference sequence). CDR3 coding DNA: TGTGCCAGTCGTACGAGTAGGGGGAGGTCTGGAAACACCATATATTTT. Translated: CASRTSRGRSGNTIYF.

V usage is TRBV7-8 and J usage is TRBJ2-4; D is ambiguous. This CDR3 is 16 amino acids long. CDR1 and CDR2 from the germline V gene are SGHVS and FQNEAQ. The V end lost 1 base, the J end lost 0 bases, and 10 bases lay between the germline ends. The CDR3 loop reads CASSLEGILAKNIQYF. CDR3 DNA sequence: TGTGCCAGCAGCTTAGAAGGTATCCTAGCCAAAAACATTCAGTACTTC.

The count of this clone is one. This chain links TRBV16 with TRBJ2-3; possible D gene TRBD2, 6 bases. Germline loops: CDR1 KGHSY, CDR2 FQNENV. V shed 9 bases and J shed 2 bases, with 21 bases lying between them. The length of the CDR3 is 16 residues. CDR3 sequence: CASLTGGLPFTDTQYF. The CDR3, as DNA: TGTGCCAGTCTAACCGGAGGGCTCCCCTTCACAGATACGCAGTATTTT.

J is TRBJ2-7 and V is TRBV28; 13 positions match TRBD2. This CDR3 is built from 14 residues. V gave up 5 bases and J gave up 2 bases; unmatched junction bases: 0. CDR1 is MDHEN and CDR2 is SYDVKM in the germline V gene. CDR3 loop: CASSTSGRAYEQYF. For the CDR3, the DNA is TGTGCCAGCAGTACTAGCGGGAGGGCCTACGAGCAGTACTTC.

This chain's CDR3 is CASRGASRDTQYF. The CDR3 nucleotides are TGTGCCAGCAGGGGAGCGAGCCGAGATACGCAGTATTTT. The genes are TRBV7-2 and TRBJ2-3, with D possibly being TRBD2 (5 bases). The CDR3 contains 13 residues. Looked up from germline, CDR1 is SGHTA and CDR2 is FQGNSA. Trimming removed 6 bases from V and 5 bases from J, with 12 bases in between.

This chain joins TRBV10-3 and TRBJ2-7, with 8 bases fitting TRBD2. V was clipped by 3 bases and J by 4 bases; unmatched bases: 11. Germline assignment: CDR1 ENHRY and CDR2 SYGVKD. The CDR3 is 16 residues long. CDR3 protein: CAISDLAGTRYYEQYF. DNA for the CDR3: TGTGCCATCAGTGACTTAGCCGGGACTAGATATTACGAGCAGTACTTC.

This chain uses TRBV21-1 with TRBJ1-6. TRBV21-1 is deemed a pseudogene. The CDR3 sequence is 15 residues long. CDR3 loop: CASWLVRAHNSPLHF. The CDR3, as DNA: TGTGCCAGCTGGTTAGTAAGGGCCCATAATTCACCCCTCCACTTT.

The J gene is TRBJ2-6, the V gene TRBV7-3, with D possibly TRBD1 on 6 matching bases. Trimming cost V 5 bases and J 4 bases, with 18 bases left between them. Germline-derived CDR1 and CDR2 are SGHTA and FQGTGA. The CDR3 sequence is 17 residues long. The CDR3 reads CASSLYRDRSGANVLTF. CDR3 in DNA: TGTGCCAGCAGCCTCTACAGGGACCGGAGCGGGGCCAACGTCCTGACTTTC.

The chain combines TRBV6-6 with TRBJ2-7; weak D call: TRBD2 (7 bases). This CDR3 has 15 amino acids. V was trimmed by 7 bases and J by 1 base, leaving 17 bases between them. Per the germline V gene, CDR1 is MNHNY and CDR2 is SVGAGI (reference sequence). CDR3 bases: TGTGCCAGCATACCCCGTGGGGGGGCGTCCTACGAGCAGTACTTC. This translates into CASIPRGGASYEQYF.

This rearrangement joins TRBV7-2 to TRBJ1-5; maybe TRBD1 (5 bases). The CDR3 consists of 15 residues. Germline CDR1 SGHTA, CDR2 FQGNSA. V was pared by 1 base and J by 4 bases, with 11 bases between. Here the CDR3 DNA reads TGTGCCAGCAGCTTAGGAGGGGCGGGAAATCAGCCCCAGCATTTT. Translated, it gives CASSLGGAGNQPQHF.

The V and J genes are TRBV7-9 and TRBJ1-3; D not certain. CDR1 SEHNR and CDR2 FQNEAQ come from the germline V gene (reference sequence). Trimming took off 1 base at V and 1 base at J, with 2 bases between the two ends. The CDR3 contains 13 residues. The DNA of the CDR3 is TGTGCCAGCAGCTTAGGGTCTGGAAACACCATATATTTT. Translating gives CASSLGSGNTIYF.

The V and J genes are TRBV10-3 and TRBJ1-5; 10 bases agree with TRBD1. The ends lost 3 bases at V and 4 bases at J; junction bases unmatched: 6. Germline-derived CDR1 and CDR2 are ENHRY and SYGVKD. This CDR3 region has 16 residues. The CDR3 bases are TGTGCCATCAGTGATCGGACAGGGGGTCGGAATCAGCCCCAGCATTTT. It yields the protein CAISDRTGGRNQPQHF.

The V call is TRBV5-1, the J call TRBJ1-1, with TRBD1 matching 8 bases. Germline trimming cut 0 bases from V and 1 base from J; bases unmatched to any gene: 2. This CDR3 has 15 amino acids. The germline V gene has CDR1 SGHRS and CDR2 YFSETQ. CDR3 sequence reads: CASSLGQGWNTEAFF. The DNA for the CDR3 is TGCGCCAGCAGCTTGGGACAGGGGTGGAACACTGAAGCTTTCTTT.

V is TRBV6-5 and J is TRBJ1-6; D is unresolved. Germline CDR1 reads MNHEY; CDR2 reads SVGAGI. This CDR3 region has 14 residues. V was trimmed by 5 bases and J by 2 bases, leaving 7 bases between them. The CDR3 sequence: CASSRSTYNSPLHF. The CDR3 DNA sequence: TGTGCCAGCAGTCGATCGACCTATAATTCACCCCTCCACTTT.

The chain carries TRBV7-2 and TRBJ2-2; 14 bases are a match to TRBD2. J was trimmed by 2 bases and V by 5 bases; bases with no gene match: 4. CDR1 and CDR2 from the germline V gene are SGHTA and FQGNSA. This CDR3 contains 17 residues. As DNA, the CDR3 is TGTGCCAGCAGCACGACTAGCGGGAGGGCTAACACCGGGGAGCTGTTTTTT. This encodes CASSTTSGRANTGELFF. The full variable domain, its missing parts supplied by reference TRBV7-2 and TRBJ2-2, is GAGVSQSPSNKVTEKGKDVELRCDPISGHTALYWYRQSLGQGLEFLIYFQGNSAPDKSGLPSDRFSAERTGGSVSTLTIQRTQQEDSAVYLCASSTTSGRANTGELFFGEGSRLTVL.

The chain uses TRBV27 and TRBJ2-1; 10 bases are a match to TRBD2. Germline V gene sequence: CDR1 MNHEY, CDR2 SMNVEV (reference sequence). Trimming removed 4 bases from V and 7 bases from J; junction bases left unmatched: 10. This CDR3 contains 16 residues. The CDR3 region has the DNA TGTGCCAGCAGTTCCCTTCTAGCGGGAGTGGGGAATGAGCAGTTCTTC. It encodes CASSSLLAGVGNEQFF.

The rearrangement uses TRBV11-2 and TRBJ2-3, with unresolved D. The CDR3 is 15 amino acids. The V and J ends lost 5 bases and 1 base respectively, with 13 bases between them. The germline gives CDR1 SGHAT, CDR2 FQNNGV. DNA of the CDR3: TGTGCCAGCAGCCCCGTCCCCGTTCGCACAGATACGCAGTATTTT. Its protein product is CASSPVPVRTDTQYF.

The chain combines TRBV18 with TRBJ2-3, with TRBD2 as a possible D gene (6 bases). The V gene's germline CDR1 is KGHSH and CDR2 LQKENI. V was cut by 6 bases and J by 5 bases, with 18 bases left in between. The CDR3 spans 15 residues. CDR3 loop: CASSAEGSGLDTQYF. CDR3 nucleotide sequence: TGTGCCAGCTCGGCCGAAGGCAGCGGGCTAGATACGCAGTATTTT.

On this clone itself: Other DNA variants within this sample encode the same CDR3. V and J are TRBV5-1 and TRBJ2-2; 8 nucleotides agree with TRBD1. After removal of 0 bases from V and 4 bases from J, the junction contained 5 bases not matched to a gene. This CDR3 is 16 amino acids long. Germline V CDR1 and CDR2: SGHRS, YFSETQ. The CDR3 here is CASSLAGGAGTGELFF. The CDR3 bases are TGCGCCAGCAGCTTGGCAGGGGGCGCGGGCACCGGGGAGCTGTTTTTT.

The rearrangement uses TRBV2 and TRBJ2-1, with 14 bases aligning to TRBD2. The CDR3 runs to 17 residues. Trimming removed 3 bases from V and 3 bases from J; junction bases left unmatched: 4. Germline V gene data show CDR1 as SNHLY and CDR2 as FYNNEI. DNA for the CDR3: TGTGCCAGCAGTGAGACTAGCGGGAGGGCCTTCTACAATGAGCAGTTCTTC. Amino acid sequence: CASSETSGRAFYNEQFF.

The V and J genes are TRBV6-5 and TRBJ2-3; no firm D call. This CDR3 has 12 residues. Trimming stripped 4 bases from V and 5 bases from J, with 7 bases between. The germline V gene encodes CDR1 MNHEY and CDR2 SVGAGI. CDR3 DNA: TGTGCCAGCAGTTCTGCGAAAGATACGCAGTATTTT. Translated, it gives CASSSAKDTQYF.